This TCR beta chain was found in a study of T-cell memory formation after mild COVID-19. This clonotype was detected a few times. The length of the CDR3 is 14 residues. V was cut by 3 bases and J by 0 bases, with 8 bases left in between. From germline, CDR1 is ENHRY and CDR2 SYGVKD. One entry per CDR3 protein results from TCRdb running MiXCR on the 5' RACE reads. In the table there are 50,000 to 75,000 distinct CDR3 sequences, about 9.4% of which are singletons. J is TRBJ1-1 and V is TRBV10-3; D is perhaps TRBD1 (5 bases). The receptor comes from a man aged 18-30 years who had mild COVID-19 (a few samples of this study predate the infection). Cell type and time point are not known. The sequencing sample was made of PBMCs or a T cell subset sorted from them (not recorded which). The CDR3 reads CAISESGLNTEAFF. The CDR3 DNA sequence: TGTGCCATCAGTGAATCAGGGTTGAACACTGAAGCTTTCTTT.